These T cell receptor beta chains were read from a single sample in a study of T cells in localized non-small cell lung cancer. Sequenced by immunoSEQ multiplex PCR; TCRdb stores in-frame clones only, minus some. The sample shows 3,500 to 5,500 clones, 25% of them seen only once. Sequencing used lung tumor tissue, obtained before any cancer treatment. These receptors were taken from a male donor aged 60 or over with stage I lung adenocarcinoma. The CDR3 runs from the conserved cysteine through the conserved F or W. Fields, in order: J gene, V gene, CDR3 protein.

TRBJ1-1,TRBV9,CASRSATGVTEAFF
TRBJ1-1,TRBV12-5,CASGLSLGDEAFF
TRBJ2-5,TRBV28,CASSLGAGILETQYF
TRBJ1-2,TRBV5-1,CASSLGPSPVEGGYTF
TRBJ2-5,TRBV11-3,CASSPFGGYQETQYF
TRBJ2-7,TRBV30,CAWSPEVEVQYF
TRBJ2-7,TRBV6-8,CASSPPGQGHEQYF
TRBJ2-6,TRBV12-5,CASGLARQSGAGANVLTF
TRBJ1-6,TRBV30,CAWSVRGGSPLHF
TRBJ2-7,TRBV15,CATSREGLGGTTYEQYF
TRBJ2-2,TRBV29-1,CSVVQGAGGELFF
TRBJ2-5,TRBV19,CASSIKGETQYF
TRBJ1-2,TRBV6-8,CASREPGQGIAGYTF
TRBJ1-6,TRBV4-1,CASSQEALSSYNSPLHF
TRBJ1-4,TRBV6-8,CAISRTGAATNEKLFF
TRBJ1-5,TRBV15,CATNRDRGHSNQPQHF
TRBJ1-5,TRBV6-8,CASSPDRAGQPQHF
TRBJ2-7,TRBV29-1,CSAHRQGSYEQYF
TRBJ1-5,TRBV30,CAWSGGGPQHF
TRBJ1-1,TRBV29-1,CSGTPGRGTEAFF
TRBJ2-7,TRBV6-8,CASTHRGQGVSYEQYF
TRBJ2-2,TRBV29-1,CSVTGTGGGELFF
TRBJ1-6,TRBV9,CASSGDFGVRSPLHF
TRBJ2-1,TRBV11-3,CASSLGIPGQVHNEQFF
TRBJ1-2,TRBV28,CASGGRDRGLGWYGYTF
TRBJ1-1,TRBV9,CASSSWRGTEAFF
TRBJ2-3,TRBV6-8,CASSYSFTSPDTQYF
TRBJ1-5,TRBV19,CASSMRLGTHSNQPQHF
TRBJ2-7,TRBV29-1,CSVEISGGYEQYF
TRBJ1-2,TRBV4-2,CASSHRLGANYGYTF
TRBJ2-7,TRBV19,CASKASWRLDEQYF
TRBJ2-4,TRBV30,CAWRTAGGNIQYF
TRBJ1-1,TRBV5-1,CASRPGTDNTEAFF
TRBJ2-7,TRBV14,CASSPTTVGYEQYF
TRBJ2-3,TRBV6-8,CASSYHPGKGTDTQYF
TRBJ1-5,TRBV1,CASSQEPRDQPQHF
TRBJ2-7,TRBV5-1,CASRPSGQISYEQYF
TRBJ2-7,TRBV6-8,CASRGTVVNEQYF
TRBJ2-7,TRBV9,CASAPRGSSYEQYF
TRBJ1-5,TRBV19,CASRKDYSNQPQHF
TRBJ1-5,TRBV19,CASSMRQGVLIGQPQHF
TRBJ1-2,TRBV11-3,CASSPSRLGGNGYTF
TRBJ1-6,TRBV14,CASSRGSYNSPLHF
TRBJ2-1,TRBV5-1,CASSLAGFSYNEQFF
TRBJ1-1,TRBV30,CAWSVRQPTEAFF
TRBJ2-1,TRBV6-8,CASSYRLEYNEQFF
TRBJ2-1,TRBV11-3,CASSLLQGGMVGQFF